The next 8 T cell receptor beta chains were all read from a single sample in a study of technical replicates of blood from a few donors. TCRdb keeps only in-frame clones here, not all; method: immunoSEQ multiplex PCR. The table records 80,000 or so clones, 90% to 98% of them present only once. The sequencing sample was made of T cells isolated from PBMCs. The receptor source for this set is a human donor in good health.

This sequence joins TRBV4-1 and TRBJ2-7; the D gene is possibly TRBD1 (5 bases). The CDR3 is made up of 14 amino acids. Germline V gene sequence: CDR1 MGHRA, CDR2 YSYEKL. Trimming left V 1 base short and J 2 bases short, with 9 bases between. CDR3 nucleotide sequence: TGCGCCAGCAGCCAAGTGACAGACGCCTACGAGCAGTACTTC. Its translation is CASSQVTDAYEQYF.

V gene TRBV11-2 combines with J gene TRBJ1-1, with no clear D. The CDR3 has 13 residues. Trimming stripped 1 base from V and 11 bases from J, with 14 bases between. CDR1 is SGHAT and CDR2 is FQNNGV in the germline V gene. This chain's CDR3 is CASSLGFAPGAFF. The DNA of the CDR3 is TGTGCCAGCAGCTTAGGCTTCGCGCCCGGGGCTTTCTTT.

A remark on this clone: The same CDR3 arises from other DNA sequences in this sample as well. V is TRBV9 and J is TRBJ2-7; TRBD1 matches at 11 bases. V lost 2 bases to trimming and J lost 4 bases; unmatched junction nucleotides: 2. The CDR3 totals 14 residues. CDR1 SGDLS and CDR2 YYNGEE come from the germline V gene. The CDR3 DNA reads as TGTGCCAGCAGCGTGGGACAGGGGGGGTACGAGCAGTACTTC. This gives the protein CASSVGQGGYEQYF.

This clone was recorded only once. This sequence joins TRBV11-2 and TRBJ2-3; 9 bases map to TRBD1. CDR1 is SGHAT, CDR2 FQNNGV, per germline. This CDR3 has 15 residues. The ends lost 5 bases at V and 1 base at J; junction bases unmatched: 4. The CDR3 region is CASSPGDRGTDTQYF. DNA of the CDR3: TGTGCCAGCAGCCCCGGGGACAGGGGCACAGATACGCAGTATTTT.

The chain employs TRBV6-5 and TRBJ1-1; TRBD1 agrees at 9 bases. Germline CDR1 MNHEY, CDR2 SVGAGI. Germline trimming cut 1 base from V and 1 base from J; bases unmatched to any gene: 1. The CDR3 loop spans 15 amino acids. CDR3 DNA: TGTGCCAGCAGTTACTGGGGACAGGGGAACACTGAAGCTTTCTTT. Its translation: CASSYWGQGNTEAFF.

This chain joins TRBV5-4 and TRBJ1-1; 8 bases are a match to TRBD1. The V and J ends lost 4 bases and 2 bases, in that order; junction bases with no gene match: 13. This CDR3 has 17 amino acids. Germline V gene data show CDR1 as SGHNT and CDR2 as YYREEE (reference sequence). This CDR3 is CASSPRQGKGKNTEAFF. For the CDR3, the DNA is TGTGCCAGCAGCCCCAGACAGGGGAAGGGAAAAAACACTGAAGCTTTCTTT.

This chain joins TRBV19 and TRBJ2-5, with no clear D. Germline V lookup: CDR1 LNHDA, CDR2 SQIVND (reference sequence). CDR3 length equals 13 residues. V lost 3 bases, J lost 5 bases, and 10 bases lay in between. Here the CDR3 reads CASSMSISETQYF. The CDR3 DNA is TGTGCCAGTAGTATGTCTATTTCTGAGACCCAGTACTTC.

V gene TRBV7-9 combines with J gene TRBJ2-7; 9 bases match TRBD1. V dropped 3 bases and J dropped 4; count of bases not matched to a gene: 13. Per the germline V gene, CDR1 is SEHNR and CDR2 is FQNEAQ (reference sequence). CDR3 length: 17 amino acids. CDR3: CASSFNLDRGAGYEQYF. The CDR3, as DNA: TGTGCCAGCAGCTTTAACTTAGACAGGGGGGCTGGTTACGAGCAGTACTTC.